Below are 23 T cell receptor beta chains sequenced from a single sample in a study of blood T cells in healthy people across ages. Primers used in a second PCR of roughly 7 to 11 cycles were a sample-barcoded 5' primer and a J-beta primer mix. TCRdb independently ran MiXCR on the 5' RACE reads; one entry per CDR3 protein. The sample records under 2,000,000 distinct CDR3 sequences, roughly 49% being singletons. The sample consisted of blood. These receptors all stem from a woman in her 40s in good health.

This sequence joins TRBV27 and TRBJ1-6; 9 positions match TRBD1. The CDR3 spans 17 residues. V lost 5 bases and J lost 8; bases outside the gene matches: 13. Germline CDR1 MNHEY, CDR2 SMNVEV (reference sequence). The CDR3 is CASSPLRDRVPYSPLHF. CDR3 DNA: TGTGCCAGCAGTCCCCTCCGGGACAGGGTACCTTATTCACCCCTCCACTTT.

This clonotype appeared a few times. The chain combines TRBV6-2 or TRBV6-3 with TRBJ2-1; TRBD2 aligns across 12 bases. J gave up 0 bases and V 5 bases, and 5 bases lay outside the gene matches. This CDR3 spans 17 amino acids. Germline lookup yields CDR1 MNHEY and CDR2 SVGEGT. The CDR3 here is CASSLGLAGLSYNEQFF. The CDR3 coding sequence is TGTGCCAGCAGTCTGGGACTAGCGGGCCTCTCCTACAATGAGCAGTTCTTC.

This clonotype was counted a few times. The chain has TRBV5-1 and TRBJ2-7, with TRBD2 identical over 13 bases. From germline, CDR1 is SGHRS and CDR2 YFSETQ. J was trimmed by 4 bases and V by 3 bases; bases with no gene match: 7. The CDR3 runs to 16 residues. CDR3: CASSSGLAGRLYEQYF. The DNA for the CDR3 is TGCGCCAGCAGCTCGGGACTAGCGGGGCGTTTGTACGAGCAGTACTTC.

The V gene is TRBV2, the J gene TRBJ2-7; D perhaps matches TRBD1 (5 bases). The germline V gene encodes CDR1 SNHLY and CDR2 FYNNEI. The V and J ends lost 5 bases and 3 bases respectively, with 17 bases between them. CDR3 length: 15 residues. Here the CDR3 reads CASSTTVTRLYEQYF. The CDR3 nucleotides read TGTGCCAGCAGTACGACAGTCACGCGGCTCTACGAGCAGTACTTC.

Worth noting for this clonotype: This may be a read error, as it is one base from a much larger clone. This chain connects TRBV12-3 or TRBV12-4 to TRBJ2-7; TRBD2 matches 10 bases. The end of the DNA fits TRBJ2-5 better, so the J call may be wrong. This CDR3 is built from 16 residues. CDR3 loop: CASSPRNSGGKETQYF. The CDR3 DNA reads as TGTGCCAGCAGTCCCCGGAATAGCGGGGGGAAAGAGACCCAGTACTTC.

The CDR3 region is CASRAQGVQETQYF. The CDR3 DNA reads as TGTGCCAGCAGAGCGCAGGGGGTCCAAGAGACCCAGTACTTC. This chain connects TRBV2 to TRBJ2-5; 7 bases line up with TRBD1. CDR3 size: 14 residues. The germline CDR1 and CDR2 sequences are SNHLY and FYNNEI. V shed 6 bases, J shed 1 base, and the junction held 5 bases outside the gene matches.

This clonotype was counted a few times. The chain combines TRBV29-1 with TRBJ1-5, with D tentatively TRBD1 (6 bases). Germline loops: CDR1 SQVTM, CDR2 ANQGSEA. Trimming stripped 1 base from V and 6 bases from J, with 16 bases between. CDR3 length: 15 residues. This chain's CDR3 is CSVEGDQGLRQPQHF. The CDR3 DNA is TGCAGCGTTGAAGGGGATCAGGGGTTGCGTCAGCCCCAGCATTTT.

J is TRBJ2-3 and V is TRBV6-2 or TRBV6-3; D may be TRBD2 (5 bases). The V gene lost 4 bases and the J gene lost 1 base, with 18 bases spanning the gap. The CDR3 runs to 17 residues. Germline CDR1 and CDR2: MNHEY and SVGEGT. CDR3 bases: TGTGCCAGCAGTTGCTCTAAACTACGGGGAGGCACAGATACGCAGTATTTT. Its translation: CASSCSKLRGGTDTQYF.

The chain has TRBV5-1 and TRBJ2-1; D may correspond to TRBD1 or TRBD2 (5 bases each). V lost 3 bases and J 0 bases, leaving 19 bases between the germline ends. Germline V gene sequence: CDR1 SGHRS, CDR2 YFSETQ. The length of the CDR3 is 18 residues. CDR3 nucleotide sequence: TGCGCCAGCAGCTCAAGGTTAGGGGACCCCTCCTCCTACAATGAGCAGTTCTTC. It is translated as CASSSRLGDPSSYNEQFF.

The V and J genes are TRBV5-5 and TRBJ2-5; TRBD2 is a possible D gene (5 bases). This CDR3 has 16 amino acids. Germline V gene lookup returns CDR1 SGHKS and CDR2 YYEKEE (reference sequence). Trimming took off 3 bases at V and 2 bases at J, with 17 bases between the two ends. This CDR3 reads CASSSRTGRAQETQYF. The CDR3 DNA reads TGTGCCAGCAGCTCCCGGACTGGACGCGCTCAAGAGACCCAGTACTTC. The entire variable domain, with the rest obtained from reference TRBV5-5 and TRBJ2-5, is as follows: DAGVTQSPTHLIKTRGQQVTLRCSPISGHKSVSWYQQVLGQGPQFIFQYYEKEERGRGNFPDRFSARQFPNYSSELNVNALLLGDSALYLCASSSRTGRAQETQYFGPGTRLLVL.

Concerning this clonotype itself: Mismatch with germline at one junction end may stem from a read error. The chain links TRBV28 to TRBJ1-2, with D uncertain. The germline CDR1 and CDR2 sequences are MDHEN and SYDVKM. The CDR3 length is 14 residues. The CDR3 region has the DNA TGTGCCAGCAGTTTAAGCAGAACTAACTGTGGCTACACCTTC. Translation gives CASSLSRTNCGYTF.

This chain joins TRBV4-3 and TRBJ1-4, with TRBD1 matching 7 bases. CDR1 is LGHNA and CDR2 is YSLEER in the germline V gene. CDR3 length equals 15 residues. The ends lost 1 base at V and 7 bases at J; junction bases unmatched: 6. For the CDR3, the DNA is TGCGCCAGCAGCCAAGTTGAATCAGGGGGTGAAAAACTGTTTTTT. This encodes CASSQVESGGEKLFF.

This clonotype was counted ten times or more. The CDR3 loop reads CSVPFSGATYNEQFF. The CDR3 nucleotides read TGCAGCGTCCCGTTTAGCGGGGCTACCTACAATGAGCAGTTCTTC. The chain carries TRBV29-1 and TRBJ2-1; TRBD2 agrees at 8 bases. Per germline, CDR1 SQVTM and CDR2 ANQGSEA. V lost 6 bases, J lost 2 bases, and 9 bases stayed unmatched. The length of the CDR3 is 15 residues.

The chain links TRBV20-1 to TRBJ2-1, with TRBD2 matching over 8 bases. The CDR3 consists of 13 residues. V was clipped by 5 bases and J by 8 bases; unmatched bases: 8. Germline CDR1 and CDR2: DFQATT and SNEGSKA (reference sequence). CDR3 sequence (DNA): TGCAGTGCTCCGGGGCTGACTAGCGATGAGCAGTTCTTC. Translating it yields CSAPGLTSDEQFF.

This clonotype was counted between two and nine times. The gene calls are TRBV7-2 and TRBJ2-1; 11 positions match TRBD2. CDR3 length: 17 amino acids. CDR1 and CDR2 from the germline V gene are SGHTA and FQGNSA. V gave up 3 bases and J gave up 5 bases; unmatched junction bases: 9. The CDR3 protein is CASSFRPGLAENNEQFF. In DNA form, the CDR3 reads TGTGCCAGCAGCTTCCGCCCGGGACTAGCGGAAAACAATGAGCAGTTCTTC. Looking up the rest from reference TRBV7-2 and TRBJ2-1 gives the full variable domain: GAGVSQSPSNKVTEKGKDVELRCDPISGHTALYWYRQSLGQGLEFLIYFQGNSAPDKSGLPSDRFSAERTGGSVSTLTIQRTQQEDSAVYLCASSFRPGLAENNEQFFGPGTRLTVL.

CDR3 in DNA: TGTGCCAGCAGCTTAGAGGGGACAGGGAGGAATAATGAGCAGTTCTTC. Its protein is CASSLEGTGRNNEQFF. The rearrangement uses TRBV7-2 and TRBJ2-1; 9 positions match TRBD1. V shed 1 base and J 7 bases; nucleotides not matched to a gene: 8. Germline values: CDR1 SGHTA, CDR2 FQGNSA. CDR3 length equals 16 residues.

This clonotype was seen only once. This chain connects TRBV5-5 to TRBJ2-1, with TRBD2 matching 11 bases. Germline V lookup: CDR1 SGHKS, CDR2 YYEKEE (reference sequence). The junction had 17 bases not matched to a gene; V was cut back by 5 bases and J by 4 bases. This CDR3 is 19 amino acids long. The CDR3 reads CASRSAGLAGGRTYNEQFF. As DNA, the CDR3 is TGTGCCAGCAGATCCGCGGGGCTAGCGGGGGGACGAACTTACAATGAGCAGTTCTTC.

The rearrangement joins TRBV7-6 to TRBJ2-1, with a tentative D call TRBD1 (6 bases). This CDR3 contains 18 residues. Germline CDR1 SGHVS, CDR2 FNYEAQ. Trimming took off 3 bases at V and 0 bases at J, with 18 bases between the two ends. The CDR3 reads CASSLLPPDSFSYNEQFF. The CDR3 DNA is TGTGCCAGCAGCTTGCTACCTCCGGACAGTTTCTCCTACAATGAGCAGTTCTTC. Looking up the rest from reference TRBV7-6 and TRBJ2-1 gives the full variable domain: GAGVSQSPRYKVTKRGQDVALRCDPISGHVSLYWYRQALGQGPEFLTYFNYEAQQDKSGLPNDRFSAERPEGSISTLTIQRTEQRDSAMYRCASSLLPPDSFSYNEQFFGPGTRLTVL.

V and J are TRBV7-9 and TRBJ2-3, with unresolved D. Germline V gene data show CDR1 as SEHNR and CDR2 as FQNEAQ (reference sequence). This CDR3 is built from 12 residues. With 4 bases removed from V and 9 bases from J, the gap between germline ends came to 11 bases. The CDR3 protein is CASSSRARTQYF. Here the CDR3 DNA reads TGTGCCAGCAGCTCCCGGGCCCGGACGCAGTATTTT.

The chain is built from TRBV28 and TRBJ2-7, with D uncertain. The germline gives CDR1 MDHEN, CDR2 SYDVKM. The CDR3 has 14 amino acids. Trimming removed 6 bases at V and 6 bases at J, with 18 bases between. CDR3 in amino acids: CASSRPGEYREQYF. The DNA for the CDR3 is TGTGCCAGCAGCAGACCCGGAGAGTATCGCGAGCAGTACTTC. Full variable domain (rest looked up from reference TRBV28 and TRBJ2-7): DVKVTQSSRYLVKRTGEKVFLECVQDMDHENMFWYRQDPGLGLRLIYFSYDVKMKEKGDIPEGYSVSREKKERFSLILESASTNQTSMYLCASSRPGEYREQYFGPGTRLTVT.

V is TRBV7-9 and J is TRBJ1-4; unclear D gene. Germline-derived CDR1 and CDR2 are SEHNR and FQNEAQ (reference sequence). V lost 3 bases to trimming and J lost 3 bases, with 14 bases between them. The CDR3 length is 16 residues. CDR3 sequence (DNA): TGTGCCAGCAGCTTCGGAGTCGCAGCAGCTAATGAAAAACTGTTTTTT. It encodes CASSFGVAAANEKLFF.

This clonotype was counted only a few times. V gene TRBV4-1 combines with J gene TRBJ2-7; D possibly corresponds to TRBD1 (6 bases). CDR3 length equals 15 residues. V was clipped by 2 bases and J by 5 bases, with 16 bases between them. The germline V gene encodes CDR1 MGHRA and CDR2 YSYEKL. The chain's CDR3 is CASSQTQAGVNEQYF. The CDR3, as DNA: TGCGCCAGCAGCCAAACCCAGGCAGGGGTTAACGAGCAGTACTTC.

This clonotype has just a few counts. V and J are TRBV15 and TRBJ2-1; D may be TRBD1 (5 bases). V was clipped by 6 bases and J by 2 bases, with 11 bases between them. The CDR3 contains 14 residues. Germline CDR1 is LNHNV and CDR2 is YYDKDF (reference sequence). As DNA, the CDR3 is TGTGCCACCAGGCTGACAGAAACCTACAATGAGCAGTTCTTC. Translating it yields CATRLTETYNEQFF. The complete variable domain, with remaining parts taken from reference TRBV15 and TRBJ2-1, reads DAMVIQNPRYQVTQFGKPVTLSCSQTLNHNVMYWYQQKSSQAPKLLFHYYDKDFNNEADTPDNFQSRRPNTSFCFLDIRSPGLGDTAMYLCATRLTETYNEQFFGPGTRLTVL.